This T cell receptor (beta chain) was identified in a study of cytomegalovirus exposure and HLA in healthy donors. General study results and limits: The investigators catalogued 180 or so TCR beta chains as cytomegalovirus-associated.

CDR3 length: 14 amino acids. J gave up 3 bases and V 2 bases, and 3 bases lay outside the gene matches. The V gene's germline CDR1 is MNHNY and CDR2 SVGAGI (reference sequence). Primers included in the PCR were 60 Vbeta and 13 Jbeta primers. Clones were sequenced by immunoSEQ multiplex PCR, and TCRdb holds only the in-frame ones, with some missing. The sample totals around 200,000 clones. Remarks on this clone: Its antigen is currently unknown.

The chain combines TRBV6-6 with TRBJ1-2, with 7 bases identical to TRBD1. This clonotype originated in a woman aged 18 to 35 in good health and CMV-seropositive. The source material was PBMCs. CDR3 in DNA: TGTGCCAGCAGTTACGGCACAGGGGACTATGGCTACACCTTC. This encodes CASSYGTGDYGYTF.